This TCR beta chain was identified in a study of PD-1 blockade in classical Hodgkin lymphoma. The V gene's germline CDR1 is MNHNS and CDR2 SASEGT. The CDR3 is 18 residues long. V dropped 1 base and J dropped 0 bases, with 16 bases sitting between them. Measured with immunoSEQ multiplex PCR; TCRdb has only the in-frame clones, and not every one. The data contain about 96,000 clones, 85% to 95% of them singletons. For this clone: Its antigen is still unknown.

This sample's time point: cycle 4 day 1 (C4D1), after 5 to 7 weeks of nivolumab. Each patient's relapse followed autologous stem cell transplantation, and brentuximab vedotin exposure varied. Points from the study as a whole: The study found that TCR diversity rose significantly by C4D1 in CD4+ but not CD8+ cells.

The rearrangement links TRBV6-1 to TRBJ1-5; no firm D call. The TCR was taken from a human donor with classical Hodgkin lymphoma. The source was peripheral blood mononuclear cells (PBMCs), collected before the fourth cycle of nivolumab. CDR3 sequence: CASSEEGRRADSNQPQHF. The CDR3 DNA reads as TGTGCCAGCAGTGAAGAGGGTCGAAGAGCTGATAGCAATCAGCCCCAGCATTTT.